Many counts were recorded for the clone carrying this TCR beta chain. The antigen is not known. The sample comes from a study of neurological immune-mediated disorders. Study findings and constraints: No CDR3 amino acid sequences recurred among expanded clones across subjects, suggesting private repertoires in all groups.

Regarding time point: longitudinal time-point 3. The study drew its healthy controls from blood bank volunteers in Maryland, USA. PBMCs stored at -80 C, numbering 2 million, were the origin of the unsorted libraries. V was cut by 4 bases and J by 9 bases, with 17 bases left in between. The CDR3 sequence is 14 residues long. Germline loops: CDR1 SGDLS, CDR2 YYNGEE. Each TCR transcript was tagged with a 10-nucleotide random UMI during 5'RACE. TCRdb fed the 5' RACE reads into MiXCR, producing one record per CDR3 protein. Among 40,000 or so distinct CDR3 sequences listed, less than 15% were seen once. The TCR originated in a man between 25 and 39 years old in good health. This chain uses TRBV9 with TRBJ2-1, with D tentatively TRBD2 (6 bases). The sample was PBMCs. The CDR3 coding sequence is TGTGCCAGCAGCATATTAGCGGAATTAGGTGAGCAGTTCTTC. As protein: CASSILAELGEQFF.